Listed below are T cell receptor beta chains from one sample, sequenced in a study of T cell responses to AZD1222 COVID-19 vaccine. Assay used: immunoSEQ multiplex PCR; TCRdb lists only in-frame clones, some missing. The table shows tens of thousands of clones, with 90% occurring only once. The sequences come from peripheral blood, collected on day 0 of AZD1222 vaccination. The receptor set was obtained from an adult in good health. CDR3s include the opening cysteine and the closing phenylalanine or tryptophan. A D gene is named only where the DNA matches it firmly. The size of a clone is reported for some rows only, either as once, few or many, or as a class for expanded clones.

abundance: NA
d_gene: NA
j_gene: TRBJ2-7
v_gene: TRBV18
len: 13
CDR3aa: CASSPTAAYEQYF
CDR3nt: TGTGCCAGCTCACCTACGGCCGCCTACGAGCAGTACTTC

abundance: NA
d_gene: NA
j_gene: TRBJ2-2
v_gene: TRBV12-5
len: 16
CDR3aa: CASGSLYRRISGELFF
CDR3nt: TGTGCTAGTGGTTCCCTCTACAGGAGGATCAGCGGGGAGCTGTTTTTT

abundance: NA
d_gene: NA
j_gene: TRBJ1-1
v_gene: TRBV29-1
len: 12
CDR3aa: CSASLQGMRAFF
CDR3nt: TGCAGCGCCTCTTTACAGGGAATGAGGGCTTTCTTT

abundance: NA
d_gene: NA
j_gene: TRBJ2-6
v_gene: TRBV25-1
len: 14
CDR3aa: CASSGFRGANVLTF
CDR3nt: TGTGCCAGCAGTGGGTTTCGTGGGGCCAACGTCCTGACTTTC

abundance: NA
d_gene: NA
j_gene: TRBJ1-1
v_gene: TRBV19
len: 13
CDR3aa: CASSPVRAPEAFF
CDR3nt: TGTGCCAGTAGTCCTGTCCGGGCCCCTGAAGCTTTCTTT

abundance: NA
d_gene: NA
j_gene: TRBJ1-3
v_gene: TRBV12-3/TRBV12-4
len: 13
CDR3aa: CASSSPSRNTIYF
CDR3nt: TGTGCCAGCAGTTCCCCGAGCAGAAACACCATATATTTT

abundance: NA
d_gene: NA
j_gene: TRBJ1-2
v_gene: TRBV29-1
len: 11
CDR3aa: CSVRGGEGYTF
CDR3nt: TGCAGCGTTAGGGGTGGAGAAGGCTACACCTTC

abundance: few
d_gene: TRBD2
j_gene: TRBJ2-3
v_gene: TRBV7-8
len: 18
CDR3aa: CASSPRLAGGGGTDTQYF
CDR3nt: TGTGCCAGCAGCCCCAGACTAGCGGGAGGGGGAGGCACAGATACGCAGTATTTT

abundance: once
d_gene: NA
j_gene: TRBJ1-1
v_gene: TRBV4-2
len: 15
CDR3aa: CASSQADFKNTEAFF
CDR3nt: TGTGCCAGCAGCCAAGCAGACTTCAAGAACACTGAAGCTTTCTTT

abundance: NA
d_gene: TRBD1
j_gene: TRBJ1-1
v_gene: TRBV23-1
len: 16
CDR3aa: CASSQHRQGPGTEAFF
CDR3nt: TGCGCCAGCAGTCAACATAGACAGGGTCCGGGGACTGAAGCTTTCTTT

abundance: NA
d_gene: NA
j_gene: TRBJ1-1
v_gene: TRBV5-1
len: 15
CDR3aa: CASSRITAENTEAFF
CDR3nt: TGCGCCAGCAGCCGTATAACAGCGGAGAACACTGAAGCTTTCTTT

abundance: NA
d_gene: TRBD2
j_gene: TRBJ2-1
v_gene: TRBV30
len: 18
CDR3aa: CACLIGTSGRAMGDEQFF
CDR3nt: TGTGCCTGCCTTATCGGGACTAGCGGGAGGGCCATGGGGGATGAGCAGTTCTTC

abundance: NA
d_gene: NA
j_gene: TRBJ2-1
v_gene: TRBV3-1/TRBV3-2
len: 13
CDR3aa: CASSGNHPNEQFF
CDR3nt: TGTGCCAGCAGCGGTAACCACCCCAATGAGCAGTTCTTC

abundance: NA
d_gene: NA
j_gene: TRBJ1-1
v_gene: TRBV12-3/TRBV12-4
len: 12
CDR3aa: CACTLRGTEAFF
CDR3nt: TGTGCCTGCACCCTCCGCGGCACTGAAGCTTTCTTT

abundance: NA
d_gene: TRBD1
j_gene: TRBJ1-2
v_gene: TRBV7-9
len: 15
CDR3aa: CASSPSSGTGNGYTF
CDR3nt: TGTGCCAGCAGCCCTTCATCCGGGACAGGAAACGGCTACACCTTC

abundance: once
d_gene: NA
j_gene: TRBJ1-5
v_gene: TRBV3-1/TRBV3-2
len: 14
CDR3aa: CASSHGTDDQPQHF
CDR3nt: TGTGCCAGCAGCCACGGCACGGACGATCAGCCCCAGCATTTT